This T cell receptor beta chain was sequenced for a study of T cell responses to AZD1222 COVID-19 vaccine. Overall study findings and caveats: Spike-specific TCR repertoires showed rising breadth and depth after two AZD1222 doses. Nearly half of unique spike-specific TCRs reportedly avoided B.1.351 and B.1.1.7 mutated regions. Spike regions recognized by vaccine-associated CD4 TCRs spanned the protein, led by 160-218 and 743-854.

In germline, CDR1 is SGHVS, CDR2 FQNEAQ. The germline V and J ends were trimmed by 4 bases and 11 bases, with 12 bases remaining between them. The CDR3 covers 12 residues. Repertoires were generated with immunoSEQ multiplex PCR, while TCRdb's copy carries only in-frame clones and drops some. This sample carries some 130,000 clones, roughly 89% of them seen once, and the ten largest clones take roughly 1.1%. Concerning this clone: Antigen unknown.

The chain combines TRBV7-8 with TRBJ1-5; D is ambiguous. The specimen was peripheral blood, collected 28 days after the second AZD1222 dose. The sequence derives from an adult who received the AZD1222 COVID-19 vaccine. The CDR3, as DNA: TGTGCCAGCAGCTCGACCTTATACGCCCAGCATTTT. As protein: CASSSTLYAQHF.